The T cell receptor (beta chain) under discussion was sequenced for a study of T cells in Graves' hyperthyroidism and ophthalmopathy. This CDR3 has 16 residues. The junction had 12 bases not matched to a gene; V was cut back by 3 bases and J by 11 bases. TCR beta CDR3 regions were amplified from RNA transcripts. The TCR CDR3 was amplified in a first-round RT-PCR using the HTBI primer set. TCRdb reprocessed the multiplex PCR reads with MiXCR, giving one entry per CDR3 protein. Of about 610,000 distinct CDR3 sequences listed, roughly 50% are singletons. J is TRBJ1-5 and V is TRBV12-3 or TRBV12-4; 11 bases agree with TRBD1. This TCR came from a young woman with Graves' hyperthyroidism. Sequenced sample: peripheral blood or thyroid tissue (not recorded which). The CDR3 DNA reads TGTGCCAGCAGTTTGCTTGGACAGGGGGCACGGGAGACCCAGCATTTT. It yields the protein CASSLLGQGARETQHF.